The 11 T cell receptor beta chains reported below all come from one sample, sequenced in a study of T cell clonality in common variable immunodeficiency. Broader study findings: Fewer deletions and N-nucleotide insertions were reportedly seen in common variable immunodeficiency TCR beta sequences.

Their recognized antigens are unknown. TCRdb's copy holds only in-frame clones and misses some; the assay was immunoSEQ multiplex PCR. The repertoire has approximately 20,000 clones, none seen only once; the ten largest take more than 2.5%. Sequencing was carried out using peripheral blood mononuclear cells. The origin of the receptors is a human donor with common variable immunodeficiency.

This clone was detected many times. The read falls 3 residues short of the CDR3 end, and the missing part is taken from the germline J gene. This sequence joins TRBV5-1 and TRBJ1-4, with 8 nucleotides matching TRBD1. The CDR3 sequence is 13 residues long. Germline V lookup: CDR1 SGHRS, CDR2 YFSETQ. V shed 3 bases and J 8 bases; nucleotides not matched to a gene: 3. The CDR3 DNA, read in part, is TGCGCCAGCAGCTCAGGGGGCGACGAAAAA. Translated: CASSSGGDEK. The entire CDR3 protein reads CASSSGGDEKLFF.

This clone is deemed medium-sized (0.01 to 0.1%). The CDR3 sequence: CAWSVRVSGRAGELFF. The covered CDR3 bases are TGTGCCTGGAGTGTAAGGGTTAGCGGGAGAGCCGGGGAG. This chain links TRBV30 with TRBJ2-2, with 9 bases lining up with TRBD2. Read coverage stops 3 residues before the CDR3 terminus; the germline J gene supplies the remainder. CDR1 and CDR2 (germline): GTSNPN, SVGIG (reference sequence). J lost 6 bases, V lost 0 bases, and 8 bases had no gene match. This CDR3 is built from 16 residues.

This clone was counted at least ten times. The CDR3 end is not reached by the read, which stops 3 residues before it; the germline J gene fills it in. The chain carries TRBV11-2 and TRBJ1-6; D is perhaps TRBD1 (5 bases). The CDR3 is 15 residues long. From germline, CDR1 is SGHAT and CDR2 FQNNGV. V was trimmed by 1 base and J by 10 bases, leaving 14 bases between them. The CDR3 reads CASSLGRGNRSPLHF. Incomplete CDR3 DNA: TGTGCCAGCAGCTTAGGTCGGGGGAATAGGTCACCC. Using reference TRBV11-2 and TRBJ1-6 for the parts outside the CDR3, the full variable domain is EAGVAQSPRYKIIEKRQSVAFWCNPISGHATLYWYQQILGQGPKLLIQFQNNGVVDDSQLPKDRFSAERLKGVDSTLKIQPAKLEDSAVYLCASSLGRGNRSPLHFGNGTRLTVT.

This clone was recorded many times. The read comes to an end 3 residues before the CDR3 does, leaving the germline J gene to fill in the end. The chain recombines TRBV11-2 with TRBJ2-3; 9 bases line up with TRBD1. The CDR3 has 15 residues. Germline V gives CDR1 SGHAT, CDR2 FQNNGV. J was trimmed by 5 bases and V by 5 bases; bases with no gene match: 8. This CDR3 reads CASSARTGEVDTQYF. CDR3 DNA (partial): TGTGCCAGCAGCGCACGGACAGGGGAGGTAGATACG.

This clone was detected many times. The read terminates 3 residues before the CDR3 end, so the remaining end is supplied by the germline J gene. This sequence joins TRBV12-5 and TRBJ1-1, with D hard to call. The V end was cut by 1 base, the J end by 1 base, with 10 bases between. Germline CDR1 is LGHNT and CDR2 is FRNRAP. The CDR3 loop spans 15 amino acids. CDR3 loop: CASGLDHVGNTEAFF. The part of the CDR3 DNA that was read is TGTGCTAGTGGTTTGGACCATGTCGGGAACACTGAA.

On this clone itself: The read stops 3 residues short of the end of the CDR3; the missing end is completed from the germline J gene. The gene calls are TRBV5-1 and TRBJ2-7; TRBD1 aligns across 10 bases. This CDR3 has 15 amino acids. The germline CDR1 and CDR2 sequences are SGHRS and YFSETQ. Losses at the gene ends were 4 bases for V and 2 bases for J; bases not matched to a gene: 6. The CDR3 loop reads CASSPRDRGTYEQYF. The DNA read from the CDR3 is TGCGCCAGCAGCCCCCGGGACAGGGGAACCTACGAG.

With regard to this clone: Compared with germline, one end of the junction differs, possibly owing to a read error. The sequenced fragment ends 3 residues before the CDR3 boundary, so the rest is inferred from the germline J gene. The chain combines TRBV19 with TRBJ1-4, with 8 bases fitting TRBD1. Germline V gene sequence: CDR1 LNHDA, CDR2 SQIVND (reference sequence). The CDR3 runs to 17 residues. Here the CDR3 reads CASSLIQRQGTKERLFF. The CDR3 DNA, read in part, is TGTGCCAGTAGTCTCATACAGCGACAGGGGACTAAGGAAAGA.

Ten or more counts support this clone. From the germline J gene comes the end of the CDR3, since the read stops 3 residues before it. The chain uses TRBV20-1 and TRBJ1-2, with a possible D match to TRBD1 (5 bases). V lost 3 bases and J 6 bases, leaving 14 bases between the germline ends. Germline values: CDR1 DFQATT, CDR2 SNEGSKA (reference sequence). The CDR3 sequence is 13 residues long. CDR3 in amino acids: CSASLGTRDGYTF. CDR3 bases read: TGCAGTGCTAGCCTGGGGACTAGGGATGGC.

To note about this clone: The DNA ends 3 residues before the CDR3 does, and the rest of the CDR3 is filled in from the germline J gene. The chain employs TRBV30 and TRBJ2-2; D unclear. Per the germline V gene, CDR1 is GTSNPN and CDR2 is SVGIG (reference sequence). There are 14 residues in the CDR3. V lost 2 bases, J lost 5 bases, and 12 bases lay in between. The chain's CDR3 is CAWSTNKLTGELFF. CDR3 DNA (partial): TGTGCCTGGAGTACCAACAAACTAACCGGGGAG. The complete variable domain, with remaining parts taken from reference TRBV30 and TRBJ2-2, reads SQTIHQWPATLVQPVGSPLSLECTVEGTSNPNLYWYRQAAGRGLQLLFYSVGIGQISSEVPQNLSASRPQDRQFILSSKKLLLSDSGFYLCAWSTNKLTGELFFGEGSRLTVL.

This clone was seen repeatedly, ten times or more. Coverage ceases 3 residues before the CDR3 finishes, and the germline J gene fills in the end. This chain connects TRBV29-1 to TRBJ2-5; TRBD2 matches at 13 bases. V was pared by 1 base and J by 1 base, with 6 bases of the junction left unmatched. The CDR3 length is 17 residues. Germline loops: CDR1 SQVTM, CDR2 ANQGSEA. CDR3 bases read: TGCAGCGTTGAAGCTGGTGGACTAGCGGGAGCCCAAGAGACC. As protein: CSVEAGGLAGAQET. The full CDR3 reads CSVEAGGLAGAQETQYF.

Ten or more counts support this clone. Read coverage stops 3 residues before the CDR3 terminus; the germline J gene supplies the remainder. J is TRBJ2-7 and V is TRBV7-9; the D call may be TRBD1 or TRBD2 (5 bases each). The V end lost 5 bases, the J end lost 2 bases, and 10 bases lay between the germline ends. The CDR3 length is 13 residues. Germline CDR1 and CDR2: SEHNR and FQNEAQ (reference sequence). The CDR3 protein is CASSGQGAYEQYF. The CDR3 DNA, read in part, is TGTGCCAGCAGCGGTCAGGGAGCCTACGAG.